The 25 T cell receptor beta chains reported below all come from one sample, sequenced in a study of blood T cells in healthy people across ages. The use of a sample-barcoded 5' primer and a J-beta primer mix characterized a second PCR of about 7 to 12 cycles. TCRdb re-derived calls from the 5' RACE reads in MiXCR, one entry per CDR3 protein. The sample includes over 1,500,000 distinct CDR3 sequences, roughly 50% of them seen just once. The sample comprised blood. The receptors originated from a woman aged 40 to 50 in good health.

The chain recombines TRBV3-1 with TRBJ2-1, with TRBD1 matching 8 bases. Trimming at V came to 1 base and at J to 5 bases, leaving 10 bases not matched to a gene. The CDR3 loop spans 17 amino acids. The germline V gene encodes CDR1 LGHDT and CDR2 YNNKEL (reference sequence). The DNA for the CDR3 is TGTGCCAGCAGCCAAGTCTGGCAGACAGGGGCTAACAATGAGCAGTTCTTC. It is translated as CASSQVWQTGANNEQFF.

J is TRBJ2-7 and V is TRBV7-2; D remains unclear. CDR3 length equals 17 residues. CDR1 and CDR2 from the germline V gene are SGHTA and FQGNSA. Trimming removed 5 bases at V and 0 bases at J, with 20 bases between. The CDR3 nucleotides are TGTGCCAGCAGCCGTCATTTCGAGGCATCCTCCTCCTACGAGCAGTACTTC. Translation: CASSRHFEASSSYEQYF.

The chain has TRBV29-1 and TRBJ2-4; 7 bases match TRBD1. The better agreement between TRBJ2-7 and the DNA end casts doubt on the J call. CDR1 SQVTM and CDR2 ANQGSEA come from the germline V gene. There are 15 residues in the CDR3. The CDR3 sequence: CSAMGSTRGGGEQYF. The DNA for the CDR3 is TGCAGCGCCATGGGCTCCACCCGAGGGGGCGGCGAGCAGTACTTC.

The chain employs TRBV11-2 and TRBJ2-5; TRBD2 agrees at 10 bases. Germline-derived CDR1 and CDR2 are SGHAT and FQNNGV. V was clipped by 3 bases and J by 11 bases; unmatched bases: 12. The CDR3 sequence is 15 residues long. CDR3 in DNA: TGTGCCAGCAGCTTTAGCGGGGGGCCCCTCTATGAGCAGTACTTC. Translated: CASSFSGGPLYEQYF.

This chain links TRBV2 with TRBJ2-5; 14 positions agree with TRBD2. V lost 2 bases and J lost 1; bases outside the gene matches: 3. The germline V gene encodes CDR1 SNHLY and CDR2 FYNNEI. This CDR3 comprises 17 residues. As DNA, the CDR3 is TGTGCCAGCAGTGAATGGACTAGCGGGGGGCTCCAAGAGACCCAGTACTTC. Encoded protein: CASSEWTSGGLQETQYF. The entire variable domain, with the rest obtained from reference TRBV2 and TRBJ2-5, is as follows: EPEVTQTPSHQVTQMGQEVILRCVPISNHLYFYWYRQILGQKVEFLVSFYNNEISEKSEIFDDQFSVERPDGSNFTLKIRSTKLEDSAMYFCASSEWTSGGLQETQYFGPGTRLLVL.

The chain recombines TRBV7-9 with TRBJ2-1, with 10 nucleotides matching TRBD1. The CDR3 loop spans 18 amino acids. Germline lookup yields CDR1 SEHNR and CDR2 FQNEAQ (reference sequence). J lost 6 bases, V lost 0 bases, and 11 bases had no gene match. CDR3 in amino acids: CASSLAPTRDRGPNEQFF. CDR3 nucleotides: TGTGCCAGCAGCTTAGCACCAACCCGGGACAGGGGCCCCAATGAGCAGTTCTTC.

This chain joins TRBV20-1 and TRBJ2-5; 8 nucleotides agree with TRBD1. This CDR3 spans 15 amino acids. The germline CDR1 and CDR2 sequences are DFQATT and SNEGSKA (reference sequence). J lost 3 bases, V lost 0 bases, and 6 bases had no gene match. CDR3 sequence (DNA): TGCAGTGCTAGAGATGGAGGGACAGGAGAAGAGACCCAGTACTTC. Amino acid sequence: CSARDGGTGEETQYF.

The gene calls are TRBV6-2 or TRBV6-3 and TRBJ2-7; TRBD1 matches 11 bases. CDR1 and CDR2 from the germline V gene are MNHEY and SVGEGT. V was pared by 8 bases and J by 2 bases, with 5 bases of the junction left unmatched. CDR3 length: 14 residues. The DNA for the CDR3 is TGTGCCAGCCGGGCGGACAGGGGGCCCTACGAGCAGTACTTC. It yields the protein CASRADRGPYEQYF.

The chain joins TRBV7-2 to TRBJ2-1; D unclear. Germline assignment: CDR1 SGHTA and CDR2 FQGNSA. Trimming cost V 1 base and J 8 bases, with 12 bases left between them. The CDR3 loop spans 14 amino acids. CDR3 nucleotides: TGTGCCAGCAGCTTAGGCCCCCCTACGGATGAGCAGTTCTTC. Amino acids: CASSLGPPTDEQFF. The variable domain in full, with the rest retrieved from reference TRBV7-2 and TRBJ2-1, is GAGVSQSPSNKVTEKGKDVELRCDPISGHTALYWYRQSLGQGLEFLIYFQGNSAPDKSGLPSDRFSAERTGGSVSTLTIQRTQQEDSAVYLCASSLGPPTDEQFFGPGTRLTVL.

The genes are TRBV6-2 or TRBV6-3 and TRBJ2-7; 10 bases are a match to TRBD2. With 6 bases clipped from V and 0 bases from J, the junction kept 8 bases outside the gene matches. The CDR3 spans 16 residues. Germline-derived CDR1 and CDR2 are MNHEY and SVGEGT. This CDR3 reads CASRTSGSRYSYEQYF. CDR3 coding DNA: TGTGCCAGCAGGACTAGCGGGTCACGGTACTCCTACGAGCAGTACTTC.

This sequence joins TRBV5-5 and TRBJ2-3; possibly TRBD1 for D (6 bases). Trimming stripped 4 bases from V and 1 base from J, with 16 bases between. This CDR3 is 16 amino acids long. Germline V gene lookup returns CDR1 SGHKS and CDR2 YYEKEE (reference sequence). The CDR3 loop is CASSPWWGLGTDTQYF. The CDR3 DNA is TGTGCCAGCAGCCCATGGTGGGGGCTAGGCACAGATACGCAGTATTTT.

This clonotype was observed a few times. This rearrangement joins TRBV6-1 to TRBJ1-4; 8 nucleotides align to TRBD1. With V trimmed by 4 bases and J by 0 bases, 1 base remained unmatched. CDR3 length equals 15 residues. From germline, CDR1 is MNHNS and CDR2 SASEGT. The CDR3 loop reads CASSGTGSTNEKLFF. The CDR3 DNA is TGTGCCAGCAGTGGGACAGGGTCAACTAATGAAAAACTGTTTTTT.

This clonotype was recorded only once. The chain is built from TRBV5-8 and TRBJ2-3; 8 positions agree with TRBD1. Unmatched junction bases numbered 6, after V lost 4 bases and J lost 2 bases. This CDR3 has 15 residues. Germline CDR1 reads SGHTS; CDR2 reads YDEGEE. The DNA for the CDR3 is TGTGCCAGCAGCCTGGGACAGGTCCCCACAGATACGCAGTATTTT. It is translated as CASSLGQVPTDTQYF.

J is TRBJ2-5 and V is TRBV11-2, with D maybe TRBD1 (5 bases). Near its end, the DNA agrees better with TRBJ2-7, so the J call may be wrong. The CDR3 loop spans 14 amino acids. Germline lookup yields CDR1 SGHAT and CDR2 FQNNGV. CDR3 protein: CASSLEGWQGEQYF. The CDR3 bases are TGTGCCAGCAGCTTAGAGGGGTGGCAGGGCGAGCAGTACTTC.

This rearrangement joins TRBV5-5 to TRBJ2-4; possible D gene TRBD1, 5 bases. Matching the DNA end better, TRBJ2-7 makes the J call doubtful. Germline values: CDR1 SGHKS, CDR2 YYEKEE (reference sequence). This CDR3 has 13 amino acids. CDR3 DNA: TGTGCCAGCAGCTTGAGCACAGGCCACGAGCAGTACTTC. Its translation: CASSLSTGHEQYF.

This chain joins TRBV4-1 and TRBJ2-3; weak D call: TRBD2 (5 bases). Germline lookup yields CDR1 MGHRA and CDR2 YSYEKL. This CDR3 spans 14 amino acids. The V end lost 2 bases, the J end lost 12 bases, and 18 bases lay between the germline ends. The CDR3 bases are TGCGCCAGCAGCCAACCTTCGACCTTGGGAGACCAGTATTTT. The encoded protein is CASSQPSTLGDQYF.

This clonotype turned up a few times. CDR3 bases: TGTGCCAGCAGTATGGGGGCGAGTGGGGGAAGCTACACCTTC. This sequence encodes CASSMGASGGSYTF. The chain employs TRBV6-5 and TRBJ1-2; TRBD1 might be the D (6 bases). Germline CDR1 is MNHEY and CDR2 is SVGAGI. The CDR3 length is 14 residues. Trimming removed 5 bases at V and 9 bases at J, with 19 bases between.

This chain uses TRBV28 with TRBJ1-2, with no clear D. The CDR3 loop spans 12 amino acids. CDR1 and CDR2 from the germline V gene are MDHEN and SYDVKM. The germline V and J ends were trimmed by 2 bases and 6 bases, with 7 bases remaining between them. The CDR3 DNA is TGTGCCAGCAGTTTAGTCCCTCATGGCTACACCTTC. It is translated as CASSLVPHGYTF.

The chain joins TRBV2 to TRBJ2-3; TRBD1 agrees at 8 bases. J was trimmed by 3 bases and V by 6 bases; bases with no gene match: 8. The CDR3 length is 15 residues. Germline V gene data show CDR1 as SNHLY and CDR2 as FYNNEI. The CDR3 loop reads CASSRQGTNTDTQYF. Written as DNA, the CDR3 is TGTGCCAGCAGCAGACAGGGGACAAATACAGATACGCAGTATTTT.

This clonotype is a singleton in its sample. The chain has TRBV27 and TRBJ1-6, with no clear D. Deletions cut 1 base from V and 4 bases from J, with 2 bases between. The germline CDR1 and CDR2 sequences are MNHEY and SMNVEV (reference sequence). This CDR3 spans 13 amino acids. CDR3 nucleotides: TGTGCCAGCAGTTTATTTTATAATTCACCCCTCCACTTT. It translates to CASSLFYNSPLHF.

V gene TRBV18 combines with J gene TRBJ2-1, with D uncertain. Trimming removed 1 base from V and 7 bases from J, with 14 bases in between. This CDR3 is 15 amino acids long. CDR1 is KGHSH and CDR2 is LQKENI in the germline V gene. The CDR3 sequence is CASSPLWNSLNEQFF. In DNA, the CDR3 is TGTGCCAGCTCACCACTGTGGAACAGCCTGAATGAGCAGTTCTTC.

This clonotype was picked up a small number of times. This rearrangement joins TRBV20-1 to TRBJ1-2; maybe TRBD1 (6 bases). V gave up 3 bases and J gave up 0 bases, with 17 bases separating them. The CDR3 contains 16 residues. The germline gives CDR1 DFQATT, CDR2 SNEGSKA (reference sequence). CDR3 DNA: TGCAGTGCTAGCGCAAACGGACAGATGTCTAACTATGGCTACACCTTC. This sequence encodes CSASANGQMSNYGYTF.

The rearrangement uses TRBV12-3 or TRBV12-4 and TRBJ2-4, with a weak D call TRBD1 (7 bases). The CDR3 contains 15 residues. V dropped 8 bases and J dropped 0 bases, with 14 bases sitting between them. CDR3 sequence reads: CASGGTALAKNIQYF. The CDR3 DNA reads TGTGCCAGCGGAGGGACAGCTCTAGCCAAAAACATTCAGTACTTC.

V is TRBV20-1 and J is TRBJ1-2, with 8 bases lining up with TRBD1. The CDR3 covers 13 residues. The germline CDR1 and CDR2 sequences are DFQATT and SNEGSKA (reference sequence). J was trimmed by 5 bases and V by 3 bases; bases with no gene match: 5. The CDR3 here is CSASRGTGYGYTF. In DNA form, the CDR3 reads TGCAGTGCTAGCCGCGGGACAGGATATGGCTACACCTTC.

This chain links TRBV12-3 or TRBV12-4 with TRBJ2-3; 9 bases align to TRBD1. Unmatched junction bases numbered 2, after V lost 0 bases and J lost 7 bases. The CDR3 spans 14 residues. The CDR3 DNA sequence: TGTGCCAGCAGTTTAGCACAGGGGGCTAATACGCAGTATTTT. It is translated as CASSLAQGANTQYF.